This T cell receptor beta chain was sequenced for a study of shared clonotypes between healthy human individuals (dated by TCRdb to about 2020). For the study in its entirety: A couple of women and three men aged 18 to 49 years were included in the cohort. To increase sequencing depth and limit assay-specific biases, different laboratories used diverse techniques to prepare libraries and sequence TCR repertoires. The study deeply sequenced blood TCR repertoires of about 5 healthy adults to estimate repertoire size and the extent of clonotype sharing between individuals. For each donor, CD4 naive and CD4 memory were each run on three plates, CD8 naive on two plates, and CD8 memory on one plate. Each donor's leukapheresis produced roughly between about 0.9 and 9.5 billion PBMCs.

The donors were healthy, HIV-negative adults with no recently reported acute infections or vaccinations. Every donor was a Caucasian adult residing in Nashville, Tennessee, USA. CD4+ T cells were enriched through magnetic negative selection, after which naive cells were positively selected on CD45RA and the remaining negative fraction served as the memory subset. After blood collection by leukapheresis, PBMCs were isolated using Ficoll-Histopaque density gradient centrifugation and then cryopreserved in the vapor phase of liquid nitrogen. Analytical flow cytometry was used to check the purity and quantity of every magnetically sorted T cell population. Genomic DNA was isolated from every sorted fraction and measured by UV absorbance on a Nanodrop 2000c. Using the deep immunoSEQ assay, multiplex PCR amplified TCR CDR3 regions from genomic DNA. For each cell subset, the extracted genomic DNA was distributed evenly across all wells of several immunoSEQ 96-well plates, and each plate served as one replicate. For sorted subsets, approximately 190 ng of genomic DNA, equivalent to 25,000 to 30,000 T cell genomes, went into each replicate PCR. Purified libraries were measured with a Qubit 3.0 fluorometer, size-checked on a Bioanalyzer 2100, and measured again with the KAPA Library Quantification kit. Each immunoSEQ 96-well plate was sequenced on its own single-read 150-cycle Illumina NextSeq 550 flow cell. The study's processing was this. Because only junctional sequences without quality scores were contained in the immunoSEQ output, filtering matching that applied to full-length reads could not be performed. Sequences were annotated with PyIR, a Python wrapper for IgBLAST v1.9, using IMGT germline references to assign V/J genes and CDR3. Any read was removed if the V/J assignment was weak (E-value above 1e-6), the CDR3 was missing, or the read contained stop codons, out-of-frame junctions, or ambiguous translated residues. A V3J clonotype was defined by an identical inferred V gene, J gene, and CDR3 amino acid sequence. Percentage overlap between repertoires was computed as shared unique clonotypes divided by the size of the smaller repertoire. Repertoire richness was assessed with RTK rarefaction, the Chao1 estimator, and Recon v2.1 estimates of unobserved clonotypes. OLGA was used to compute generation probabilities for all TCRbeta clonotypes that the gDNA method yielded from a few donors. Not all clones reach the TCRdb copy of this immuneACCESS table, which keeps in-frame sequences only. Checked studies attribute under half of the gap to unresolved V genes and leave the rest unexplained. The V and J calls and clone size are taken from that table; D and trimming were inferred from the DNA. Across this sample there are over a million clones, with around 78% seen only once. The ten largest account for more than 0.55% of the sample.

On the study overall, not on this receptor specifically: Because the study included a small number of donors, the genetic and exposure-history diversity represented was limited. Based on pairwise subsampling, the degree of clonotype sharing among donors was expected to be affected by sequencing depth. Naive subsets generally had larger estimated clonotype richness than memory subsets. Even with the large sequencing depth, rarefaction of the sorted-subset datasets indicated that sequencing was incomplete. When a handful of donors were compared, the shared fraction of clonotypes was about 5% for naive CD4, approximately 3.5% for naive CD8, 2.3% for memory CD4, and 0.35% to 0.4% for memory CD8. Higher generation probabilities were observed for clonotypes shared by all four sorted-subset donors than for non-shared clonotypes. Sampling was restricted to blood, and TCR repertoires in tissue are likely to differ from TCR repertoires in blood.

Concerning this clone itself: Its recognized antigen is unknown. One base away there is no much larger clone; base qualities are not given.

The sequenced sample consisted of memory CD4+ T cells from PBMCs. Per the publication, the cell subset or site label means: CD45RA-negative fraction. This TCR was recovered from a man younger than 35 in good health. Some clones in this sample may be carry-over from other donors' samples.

CDR3 protein: CASSDGTGVQFF. The DNA is TGCGCCAGCAGCGACGGGACAGGGGTACAGTTCTTC. The rearrangement combines TRBV5-1 with TRBJ2-1; the central 10 bases match TRBD1. CDR1 SGHRS and CDR2 YFSETQ were looked up in the germline V gene. Here V drops 4 bases and J drops 13 bases, and the junction holds 5 bases not matched to any gene. There are 12 amino acids in the CDR3, from cysteine to phenylalanine inclusive. Solely the CDR3 DNA is kept, with 36 bases framed from the first base.